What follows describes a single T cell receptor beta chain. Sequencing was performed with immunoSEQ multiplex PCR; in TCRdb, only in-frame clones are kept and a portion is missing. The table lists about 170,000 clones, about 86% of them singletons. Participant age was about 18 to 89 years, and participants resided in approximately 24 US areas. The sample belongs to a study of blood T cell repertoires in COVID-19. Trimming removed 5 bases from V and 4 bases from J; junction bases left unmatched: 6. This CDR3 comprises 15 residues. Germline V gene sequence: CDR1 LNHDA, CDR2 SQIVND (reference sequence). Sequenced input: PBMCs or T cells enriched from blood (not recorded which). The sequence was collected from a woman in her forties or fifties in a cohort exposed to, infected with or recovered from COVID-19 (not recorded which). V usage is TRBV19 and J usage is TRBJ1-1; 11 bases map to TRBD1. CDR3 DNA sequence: TGTGCCAGTAGTCCCACCGGGACAGGGGGCACTGAAGCTTTCTTT. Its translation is CASSPTGTGGTEAFF.